The clone carrying this T cell receptor beta chain appeared many times. The target antigen is unknown. The data originate from a study of Graves' ophthalmopathy and Graves' hyperthyroidism. Whole-study findings and limits: Ophthalmopathy versus stable hyperthyroidism: 13-signature model gave around 85% sensitivity, 81.08% specificity.

RNA transcripts yielded amplified TCR beta CDR3 regions. Following a first-round RT-PCR that used HTBI primers, a second-round multiplex PCR was carried out. TCRdb re-analysed the multiplex PCR reads in MiXCR, keeping a single row per CDR3 protein. The sample records 210,000 or so distinct CDR3 sequences, about 32% being singletons. The CDR3 runs to 17 residues. Deletions cut 4 bases from V and 6 bases from J, with 21 bases between. The germline gives CDR1 SGHTA, CDR2 FQGNSA. Each donor who had ophthalmopathy showed moderate-to-severe activity, a CAS of ≥3, a NOSPECS of ≥4, and a duration under 3 months. Other autoimmune diseases, uncontrolled infections, pregnancy or lactation ruled patients out of participation.

The sample taken for sequencing was peripheral blood. The chain carries TRBV7-2 and TRBJ2-2, with D possibly being TRBD2 (6 bases). The clonotype was recovered from a man between 45 and 60 years old with Graves' ophthalmopathy. The CDR3 sequence: CASSSQLGLQPPGELFF. CDR3 sequence (DNA): TGTGCCAGCAGCTCCCAATTGGGACTCCAACCCCCCGGGGAGCTGTTTTTT.